Here is one TCR beta chain with its context. Its antigen is undetermined. Sequenced by immunoSEQ multiplex PCR; TCRdb stores in-frame clones only, minus some. The sample records roughly 66,000 clones, roughly 80% being singletons. V lost 5 bases, J lost 5 bases, and 7 bases stayed unmatched. The CDR3 covers 14 residues. The germline V gene has CDR1 SNHLY and CDR2 FYNNEI. The data derive from a study of OX40 agonist ivuxolimab in advanced cancers. Overall study: Every 2 weeks, ivuxolimab was infused into the patients intravenously at between 0.01 and 10 mg/kg. Two cutaneous melanoma patients and one hepatocellular carcinoma patient, three in all, had partial responses.

Study-level results: Clonal expansion by week 6 occurred in CD4+ and CD8+ blood T cells (at 0.1 to 3.0 mg/kg).

The sample was CD4+ or CD8+ T cells sorted from blood, taken in a trial of the OX40 agonist ivuxolimab. The rearrangement uses TRBV2 and TRBJ1-1, with 8 positions matching TRBD1. The TCR was taken from an adult with an advanced solid tumor such as melanoma, head and neck, liver or kidney cancer. The CDR3, as DNA: TGTGCCAGCAGTAGGCAGGGGGCTCGGACTGAAGCTTTCTTT. Residues: CASSRQGARTEAFF.